This is a list of T cell receptor beta chains from one sample in a study of shared clonotypes between healthy human individuals. Method: immunoSEQ multiplex PCR; TCRdb's copy keeps in-frame clones and lacks some. The table lists about 1.9 million clones, just under 95% of them singletons. The material sequenced was naive CD8+ T cells from PBMCs. The receptors shown here come from a man between 18 and 35 years old in good health. Some clones in this sample may be carry-over from other donors' samples. The CDR3 runs from the conserved cysteine through the conserved F or W. D genes are given only for firm matches. The size entry is marked missing in some rows and otherwise reads once, few, many or a size class.

V,D,J,length,size,DNA,CDR3
TRBV27,.,TRBJ2-7,14,.,TGTGCCAGCAGTAACCGGGACCGAGTCTGGGAGCAGTACTTC,CASSNRDRVWEQYF
TRBV7-9,TRBD2,TRBJ2-3,17,.,TGTGCCAGCAGCTATGGACTAGCGGGGGCGGAGCGGGATACGCAGTATTTT,CASSYGLAGAERDTQYF
TRBV19,.,TRBJ2-7,11,.,TGTGCCAGTAGCGTCAGTGGGGAGCAGTACTTC,CASSVSGEQYF
TRBV27,.,TRBJ1-4,11,.,TGTGCCAGCAGCCGGAGTGGGCAACTGTTTTTT,CASSRSGQLFF
TRBV19,.,TRBJ2-1,15,.,TGTGCCAGTACCACCCCAGGGGACGGAGACAATGAGCAGTTCTTC,CASTTPGDGDNEQFF
TRBV28,TRBD2,TRBJ2-3,17,.,TGTGCCAGCAGTTTGCCCTCTAGCGGGAGCGCCGCAGATACGCAGTATTTT,CASSLPSSGSAADTQYF
TRBV4-1,.,TRBJ1-5,17,.,TGCGCCAGCAGCCAAGATCTATCACTCACCGGGTCCCAGCCCCAGCATTTT,CASSQDLSLTGSQPQHF
TRBV18,TRBD1,TRBJ2-7,13,.,TGTGCCAGCGAGGGACAGGAACACTACGAGCAGTACTTC,CASEGQEHYEQYF
TRBV30,TRBD2,TRBJ2-4,15,.,TGTGCCTGGAGTGTATGGGAGGGCAGCACTAACACCAGAAACTTC,CAWSVWEGSTNTRNF
TRBV11-2,.,TRBJ2-7,13,.,TGTGCCAGCAGCTTAGTGGGAGGGGGGGAGCAGTACTTC,CASSLVGGGEQYF
TRBV27,.,TRBJ2-1,14,.,TGTGCCAGCAGTTTAAGGGTCGCCTACAATGAGCAGTTCTTC,CASSLRVAYNEQFF
TRBV27,.,TRBJ2-3,13,.,TGTGCCAGCAAGTGGCTATCCATGGATACGCAGTATTTT,CASKWLSMDTQYF
TRBV29-1,.,TRBJ1-2,11,.,TGCAGCGTTGATTCCAGGGTCGGCTACACCTTC,CSVDSRVGYTF
TRBV4-2,TRBD1,TRBJ1-5,15,.,TGTGCCAGCAGCCAAGATCTAGGGGGCGGTCAGCCCCAGCATTTT,CASSQDLGGGQPQHF
TRBV5-4,TRBD1,TRBJ2-7,14,.,TGTGCCAGCAGCATCGGGACAGGGGGCTCCGAGCAGTACTTC,CASSIGTGGSEQYF
TRBV11-2,TRBD2,TRBJ2-7,14,.,TGTGCCAGCAGCTTCGGACTAGCGGGAGACGAGCAGTACTTC,CASSFGLAGDEQYF
TRBV4-2,.,TRBJ2-1,15,.,TGTGCCAGCAGCCAAGAAACGGGAGCGGGCAATGAGCAGTTCTTC,CASSQETGAGNEQFF
TRBV11-2,.,TRBJ1-5,14,few,TGTGCCAGCAGCTTAAGGCAGGGGAATCAGCCCCAGCATTTT,CASSLRQGNQPQHF
TRBV5-1,TRBD1,TRBJ2-3,16,.,TGCGCCAGCAGCCCCGGGGACAGGGAGGTCTCAGATACGCAGTATTTT,CASSPGDREVSDTQYF
TRBV27,.,TRBJ2-2,17,.,TGTGCCAGCAGTGCCCTAGACAGTTTCCTATGGGACGGGGAGCTGTTTTTT,CASSALDSFLWDGELFF
TRBV19,.,TRBJ2-1,14,.,TGTGCCTGTGGGGCCCGAAATATTCACAATGAGCAGTTCTTC,CACGARNIHNEQFF
TRBV27,.,TRBJ2-3,15,.,TGTGCCAGCAGTTCAGCCAGGGTAGTTGCAGATACGCAGTATTTT,CASSSARVVADTQYF
TRBV4-2,.,TRBJ1-5,16,.,TGTGCCAGCAGCCAAGATCTGTGGGTTCAGAATCAGCCCCAGCATTTT,CASSQDLWVQNQPQHF
TRBV7-8,TRBD2,TRBJ2-3,17,.,TGTGCCAGCAGCCTCAGATTGGGACTAGCGGGAGAAGATACGCAGTATTTT,CASSLRLGLAGEDTQYF
TRBV4-1,.,TRBJ2-7,14,.,.,CASSQVGQGAGEYF
TRBV19,TRBD1,TRBJ1-5,15,.,TGTGCCAGTAGTATGGGCAGGGGGCGGCCACAGCCCCAGCATTTT,CASSMGRGRPQPQHF
TRBV18,.,TRBJ2-7,12,.,TGTGCCAGCTCACCAGGGGCCTACGAGCAGTACTTC,CASSPGAYEQYF
TRBV27,TRBD1,TRBJ2-7,15,.,TGTGCCAGCTCATGGTCGGGACAGGGTACGTACGAGCAGTACTTC,CASSWSGQGTYEQYF
TRBV13,.,TRBJ1-4,13,.,TGTGCCAGCAGCTTAGGTAGGATGGGAAAACCGTTTTTT,CASSLGRMGKPFF
TRBV7-6,TRBD2,TRBJ2-3,16,once,TGTGCCAGCAGCTTCGGACTAGCGGGAGGAACAGATACGCAGTATTTT,CASSFGLAGGTDTQYF
TRBV11-2,.,TRBJ1-2,12,.,TGTGCCAGCAGTCCGGCGGGATATGGCTACACCTTC,CASSPAGYGYTF
TRBV7-9,TRBD1,TRBJ1-2,12,once,TGTGCCAGCAGCGGAGACAGGGAGGGCTACACCTTC,CASSGDREGYTF